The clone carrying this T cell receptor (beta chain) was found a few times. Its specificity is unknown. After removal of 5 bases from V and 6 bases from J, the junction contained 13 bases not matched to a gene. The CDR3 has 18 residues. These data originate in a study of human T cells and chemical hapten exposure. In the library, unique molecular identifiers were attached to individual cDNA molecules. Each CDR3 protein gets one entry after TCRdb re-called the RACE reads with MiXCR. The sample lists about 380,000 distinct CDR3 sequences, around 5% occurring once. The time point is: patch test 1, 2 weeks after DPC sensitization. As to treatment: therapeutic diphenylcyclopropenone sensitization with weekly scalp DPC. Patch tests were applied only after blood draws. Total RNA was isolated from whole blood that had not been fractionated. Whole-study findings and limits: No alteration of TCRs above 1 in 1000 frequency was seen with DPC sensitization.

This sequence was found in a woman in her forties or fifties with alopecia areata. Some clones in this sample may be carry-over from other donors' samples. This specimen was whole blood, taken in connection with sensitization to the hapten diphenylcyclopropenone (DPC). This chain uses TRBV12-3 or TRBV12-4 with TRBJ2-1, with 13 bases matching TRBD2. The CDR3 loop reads CASSRTSGRIKEINEQFF. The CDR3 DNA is TGTGCCAGCAGTCGGACTAGCGGGAGAATAAAGGAGATCAATGAGCAGTTCTTC.